This T cell receptor (beta chain) was captured by sequencing in a study of T cell responses to AZD1222 COVID-19 vaccine. CDR3 length: 11 amino acids. Germline CDR1 is MNHNS and CDR2 is SASEGT. Trimming shortened V by 1 base and J by 5 bases, and 2 bases separated the two germline ends. Sequencing was performed with immunoSEQ multiplex PCR; in TCRdb, only in-frame clones are kept and a portion is missing. This table has 150,000 to 200,000 clones, 85% to 95% appearing once. Of note for this clone: A much larger clone is a single base away; this may be a read error. The same CDR3 is also encoded by other DNA sequences in this sample.

This clonotype was sampled from an adult who received the AZD1222 COVID-19 vaccine. The chain uses TRBV6-1 and TRBJ1-2; D gene ambiguous. Sequenced here: peripheral blood, sampled 28 days after the second AZD1222 dose. The DNA of the CDR3 is TGTGCCAGCAGTGAAGGGTATGGCTACACCTTC. It yields the protein CASSEGYGYTF.